Presented here are 19 T cell receptor beta chains from one specimen sequenced in a study of PD-1 blockade in mismatch repair-deficient tumors (dated by TCRdb to 2017 to 2019). Library construction relied on the immunoSEQ multiplex PCR assay. TCRdb holds this immuneACCESS table with in-frame rearrangements only. Some clones are missing; in checked studies, unresolved V genes explain under half, and the rest has no known cause. In this sample the table shows 56,000 or so clones, 81% of which occur a single time. The ten most abundant clones make up roughly 8.8% of the sample. Specimen: peripheral blood, collected approximately 20 weeks after starting pembrolizumab. The source of these receptors is an adult with mismatch repair-deficient cancer.

V gene TRBV18 combines with J gene TRBJ1-5, with D uncertain. The V and J ends lost 3 bases and 2 bases respectively, with 11 bases between them. The CDR3 contains 15 residues. Germline V gives CDR1 KGHSH, CDR2 LQKENI. The CDR3 reads CASSPVDGRNQPQHF. The CDR3 bases are TGTGCCAGCTCACCTGTGGACGGCCGCAATCAGCCCCAGCATTTT. Supplemented by reference TRBV18 and TRBJ1-5, the full variable domain reads NAGVMQNPRHLVRRRGQEARLRCSPMKGHSHVYWYRQLPEEGLKFMVYLQKENIIDESGMPKERFSAEFPKEGPSILRIQQVVRGDSAAYFCASSPVDGRNQPQHFGDGTRLSIL.

V and J are TRBV7-3 and TRBJ2-7; 9 positions match TRBD2. This CDR3 has 14 amino acids. The trim removed 1 base at V and 6 bases at J, leaving 4 bases unmatched. Germline loops: CDR1 SGHTA, CDR2 FQGTGA. CDR3 in amino acids: CASSLMGLATEQYF. In nucleotides, the CDR3 is TGTGCCAGCAGCTTAATGGGACTAGCAACCGAGCAGTACTTC.

This chain links TRBV5-1 with TRBJ1-2; a weak D match, TRBD1 (6 bases). Germline V gives CDR1 SGHRS, CDR2 YFSETQ. The V end lost 0 bases, the J end lost 4 bases, and 13 bases lay between the germline ends. This CDR3 is built from 15 residues. The CDR3 DNA reads as TGCGCCAGCAGCTTGGAGGGGGGGCAGGCCTATGGCTACACCTTC. It specifies CASSLEGGQAYGYTF.

The chain carries TRBV15 and TRBJ2-7; unclear D gene. Trimming pared 0 bases from V and 3 bases from J, leaving 12 bases between. CDR3 length: 15 residues. The germline gives CDR1 LNHNV, CDR2 YYDKDF (reference sequence). The CDR3 DNA sequence: TGTGCCACCAGCAGAGATCTTGTCAGCTTCTACGAGCAGTACTTC. This sequence encodes CATSRDLVSFYEQYF. Full variable domain (remainder filled in from reference TRBV15 and TRBJ2-7): DAMVIQNPRYQVTQFGKPVTLSCSQTLNHNVMYWYQQKSSQAPKLLFHYYDKDFNNEADTPDNFQSRRPNTSFCFLDIRSPGLGDTAMYLCATSRDLVSFYEQYFGPGTRLTVT.

The chain links TRBV11-2 to TRBJ2-7; possibly TRBD1 for D (6 bases). CDR1 SGHAT and CDR2 FQNNGV come from the germline V gene. CDR3 length: 14 amino acids. The V and J ends lost 1 base and 3 bases respectively, with 10 bases between them. Here the CDR3 reads CASSLGTQGYEQYF. Written as DNA, the CDR3 is TGTGCCAGCAGCTTAGGTACACAGGGCTACGAGCAGTACTTC.

The CDR3 nucleotides are TGTGCCAGCAGTGAAAGGGGGCTCGGAGGCTACACCTTC. Residues: CASSERGLGGYTF. V is TRBV2 and J is TRBJ1-2, with TRBD1 identical over 7 bases. V lost 2 bases and J lost 8; bases outside the gene matches: 5. This CDR3 spans 13 amino acids. Germline V lookup: CDR1 SNHLY, CDR2 FYNNEI.

This sequence joins TRBV7-8 and TRBJ2-2; TRBD2 aligns across 10 bases. CDR3 size: 20 residues. CDR1 SGHVS and CDR2 FQNEAQ come from the germline V gene. The ends lost 5 bases at V and 4 bases at J; junction bases unmatched: 19. DNA of the CDR3: TGTGCCAGCAGCGGGACCTCGAGAGCTAGCGGGAGTCTGACCACCGGGGAGCTGTTTTTT. This translates into CASSGTSRASGSLTTGELFF.

The V and J genes are TRBV19 and TRBJ1-1; D gene unclear. The germline V gene encodes CDR1 LNHDA and CDR2 SQIVND (reference sequence). The V gene lost 6 bases and the J gene lost 1 base, with 9 bases spanning the gap. CDR3 length: 13 residues. The CDR3 region is CASRRPSNTEAFF. CDR3 in DNA: TGTGCCAGTAGGCGGCCGTCGAACACTGAAGCTTTCTTT.

The chain uses TRBV20-1 and TRBJ2-5; D is unclear. Trimming pared 5 bases from V and 10 bases from J, leaving 14 bases between. The CDR3 loop spans 11 amino acids. Germline lookup yields CDR1 DFQATT and CDR2 SNEGSKA (reference sequence). In nucleotides, the CDR3 is TGCAGTGCTGGCGACAACCCGGACCAGTACTTC. Amino acids: CSAGDNPDQYF.

This clone has only one observation. The chain has TRBV7-6 and TRBJ1-5, with 7 positions matching TRBD1. Germline values: CDR1 SGHVS, CDR2 FNYEAQ. This CDR3 region has 14 residues. V gave up 2 bases and J gave up 4 bases; unmatched junction bases: 2. The CDR3, as DNA: TGTGCCAGCAGCTTAAGGGACAGTAATCAGCCCCAGCATTTT. As protein: CASSLRDSNQPQHF.

The rearrangement uses TRBV27 and TRBJ2-6; D is unclear. The CDR3 loop spans 16 amino acids. Deletions cut 3 bases from V and 0 bases from J, with 9 bases between. CDR1 and CDR2 (germline): MNHEY, SMNVEV (reference sequence). CDR3 protein: CASSFVSGSGANVLTF. The CDR3 region has the DNA TGTGCCAGCAGTTTCGTCTCCGGCTCTGGGGCCAACGTCCTGACTTTC.

The V and J genes are TRBV10-1 and TRBJ1-2; D is possibly TRBD1 (5 bases). V was trimmed by 6 bases and J by 4 bases, leaving 12 bases between them. CDR3 length: 13 residues. CDR1 and CDR2 from the germline V gene are WNHNN and SYGVQD (reference sequence). The DNA for the CDR3 is TGCGCCAGCAGCGAAGCTGGGACCTATGGCTACACCTTC. This gives the protein CASSEAGTYGYTF.

The chain joins TRBV10-3 to TRBJ2-1; D remains unclear. Germline CDR1 is ENHRY and CDR2 is SYGVKD. CDR3 length: 13 amino acids. V lost 3 bases and J lost 5, with 8 bases in between. CDR3 sequence (DNA): TGTGCCATCAGTGATTCGACCCACAATGAGCAGTTCTTC. This gives the protein CAISDSTHNEQFF.

In DNA, the CDR3 is TGCGCCAGCAGCCAAGAACCACCTCCCAGCTCCTACAATGAGCAGTTCTTC. Amino acid sequence: CASSQEPPPSSYNEQFF. V and J are TRBV4-1 and TRBJ2-1; the D is unclear. CDR3 length: 17 residues. V was trimmed by 0 bases and J by 0 bases, leaving 12 bases between them. Looked up from germline, CDR1 is MGHRA and CDR2 is YSYEKL.

The chain is built from TRBV19 and TRBJ2-3, with 7 nucleotides matching TRBD2. The CDR3 contains 15 residues. V gave up 5 bases and J gave up 5 bases; unmatched junction bases: 10. CDR1 and CDR2 from the germline V gene are LNHDA and SQIVND (reference sequence). CDR3 DNA: TGTGCCAGTAGTGTTGGGCGGGAGTACGGAGATACGCAGTATTTT. This gives the protein CASSVGREYGDTQYF.

The genes are TRBV5-5 and TRBJ2-3, with 8 bases that match TRBD2. Trimming took 4 bases from V and 1 from J; bases not matched to a gene: 2. The CDR3 is 14 amino acids. CDR1 SGHKS and CDR2 YYEKEE come from the germline V gene (reference sequence). CDR3 sequence (DNA): TGTGCCAGCAGCCCAGCGGGGGGCACAGATACGCAGTATTTT. Protein product: CASSPAGGTDTQYF.

This clone has a handful of counts. J is TRBJ2-7 and V is TRBV7-9; the D gene is possibly TRBD2 (6 bases). In germline, CDR1 is SEHNR, CDR2 FQNEAQ (reference sequence). This CDR3 comprises 16 residues. V lost 5 bases to trimming and J lost 0 bases, with 17 bases between them. The CDR3 bases are TGTGCCAGCAGCCCGCGAGGGACTTCTAGCTCCTACGAGCAGTACTTC. This encodes CASSPRGTSSSYEQYF.

This chain uses TRBV7-2 with TRBJ2-5, with D tentatively TRBD1 (6 bases). This CDR3 comprises 14 residues. Trimming took off 5 bases at V and 2 bases at J, with 12 bases between the two ends. Germline CDR1 is SGHTA and CDR2 is FQGNSA. CDR3: CASSRDTSQETQYF. The DNA for the CDR3 is TGTGCCAGCAGCCGGGACACCTCTCAAGAGACCCAGTACTTC. The whole variable domain, remainder taken from reference TRBV7-2 and TRBJ2-5, is GAGVSQSPSNKVTEKGKDVELRCDPISGHTALYWYRQSLGQGLEFLIYFQGNSAPDKSGLPSDRFSAERTGGSVSTLTIQRTQQEDSAVYLCASSRDTSQETQYFGPGTRLLVL.

The chain links TRBV27 to TRBJ1-2, with 11 bases that match TRBD1. The V and J ends lost 0 bases and 8 bases, in that order; junction bases with no gene match: 5. Germline V gene data show CDR1 as MNHEY and CDR2 as SMNVEV (reference sequence). The CDR3 totals 15 residues. CDR3 in amino acids: CASSLSGGQGVGYTF. DNA for the CDR3: TGTGCCAGCAGTTTATCGGGGGGACAGGGGGTCGGCTACACCTTC.